This record covers a single TCR beta chain. Germline CDR1 reads SGHNT; CDR2 reads YYREEE (reference sequence). Trimming took 0 bases from V and 4 from J; bases not matched to a gene: 5. CDR3 length equals 16 residues. Assay: immunoSEQ multiplex PCR; the TCRdb copy retains only in-frame clones and omits some. Here the sample spans around 92,000 clones, approximately 80% being singletons. The sample is drawn from a study of glioma-infiltrating T cells after dendritic cell vaccination. Study as a whole: Dendritic cell vaccination trial patients had either newly diagnosed or recurrent glioblastoma.

Time point indicated: after dendritic cell vaccination, including at tumor progression/relapse. Sample: blood, taken after dendritic cell vaccination. V usage is TRBV5-4 and J usage is TRBJ2-1, with 9 bases lining up with TRBD2. The sequence was collected from a human donor with glioblastoma. In DNA, the CDR3 is TGTGCCAGCAGCTTGGCGGGGCTAGCGGGGTACAATGAGCAGTTCTTC. It codes for CASSLAGLAGYNEQFF.